The rows below give T cell receptor beta chains drawn from one sample of a study of shared clonotypes between healthy human individuals. Generated by immunoSEQ multiplex PCR, the TCRdb table keeps only in-frame clones and is missing some. The table shows about 2 million clones, with roughly 96% occurring only once. Sequenced material: naive CD4+ T cells sorted from blood. The receptors shown here come from a man in his late teens or twenties in good health. The CDR3 runs from the conserved cysteine through the conserved F or W.

v_call,cdr3_length,j_call,cdr3_aa
TRBV5-1,15,TRBJ2-1,CASSLEGTGKDEQFF
TRBV2,12,TRBJ2-7,CATRQGGYEQYF
TRBV4-3,17,TRBJ2-2,CASSHNMGGANTGELFF
TRBV7-2,12,TRBJ2-7,CASSLSINEQYF
TRBV2,15,TRBJ2-1,CASSPGLAGINEQFF
TRBV7-2,12,TRBJ1-1,CASSPVVAEAFF
TRBV30,11,TRBJ2-2,CAWTEAGELFF
TRBV6-5,14,TRBJ2-7,CASSWGQGVYEQYF
TRBV5-1,17,TRBJ1-6,CASSLGPRTGGLSPLHF
TRBV6-1,13,TRBJ1-5,CASSPGNWEPQHF
TRBV29-1,13,TRBJ2-1,CSAEEGGYNEQFF
TRBV7-3,12,TRBJ2-2,CASGQNTGELFF
TRBV9,15,TRBJ1-2,CASSARTGDNYGYTF
TRBV6-1,15,TRBJ1-5,CASSETTGPNQPQHF
TRBV5-1,13,TRBJ1-1,CASSFGGLAEAFF